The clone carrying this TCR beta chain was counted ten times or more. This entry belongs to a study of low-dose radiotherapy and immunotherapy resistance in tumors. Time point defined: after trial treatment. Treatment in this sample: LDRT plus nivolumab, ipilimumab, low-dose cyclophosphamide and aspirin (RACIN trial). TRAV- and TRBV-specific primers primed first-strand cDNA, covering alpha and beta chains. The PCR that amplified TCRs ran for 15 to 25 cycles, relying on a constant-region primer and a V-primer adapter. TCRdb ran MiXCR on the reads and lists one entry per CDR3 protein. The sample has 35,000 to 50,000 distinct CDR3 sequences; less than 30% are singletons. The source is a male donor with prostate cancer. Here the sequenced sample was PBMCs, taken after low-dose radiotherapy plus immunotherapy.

CDR3 nucleotides: TGCAGCGTGAGGGGCGGGGAGGGGGAGACCCAGTACTTC. This sequence encodes CSVRGGEGETQYF. The rearrangement links TRBV29-1 to TRBJ2-5; 7 bases line up with TRBD2. The CDR3 covers 13 residues. Per the germline V gene, CDR1 is SQVTM and CDR2 is ANQGSEA. V shed 6 bases, J shed 5 bases, and the junction held 9 bases outside the gene matches.